These T cell receptor beta chains were read from a single sample in a study of blood T cell repertoires in COVID-19. Clones were sequenced by immunoSEQ multiplex PCR, and TCRdb holds only the in-frame ones, with some missing. The sample lists 40,000 or so clones; approximately 70% were seen once. The sample taken for sequencing was peripheral blood. The receptors originated from a man at least 80 years old with acute or convalescent COVID-19. Both conserved end residues are part of each CDR3. D genes are given only for firm matches. Size tells how often a clone was seen (once, few, many) or the class of an expanded clone, and some rows leave it out.

. | TRBJ1-5 | TRBV5-6 | . | CASSLMSSNQPQHF | TGTGCCAGCAGCTTGATGAGTTCCAATCAGCCCCAGCATTTT
. | TRBJ2-1 | TRBV2 | TRBD2 | CASPGLAGDEQFF | TGTGCCAGCCCCGGACTAGCGGGGGATGAGCAGTTCTTC
. | TRBJ2-2 | TRBV19 | TRBD2 | CASSRGLVVTGELFF | TGTGCCAGTAGCCGCGGACTAGTTGTCACCGGGGAGCTGTTTTTT
. | TRBJ1-4 | TRBV2 | TRBD1 | CASSRTGPNEKLFF | TGTGCCAGCAGTCGGACAGGGCCCAATGAAAAACTGTTTTTT
. | TRBJ2-1 | TRBV2 | TRBD2 | CASRGREGPYNEQFF | TGTGCCAGCAGGGGTCGGGAGGGCCCTTACAATGAGCAGTTCTTC
. | TRBJ1-2 | TRBV5-8 | . | CASSLAGGGSYGYTF | TGTGCCAGCAGCTTGGCGGGGGGCGGATCCTATGGCTACACCTTC
. | TRBJ2-1 | TRBV28 | TRBD2 | CASSSRTSGHNEQFF | TGTGCCAGCAGTTCCCGGACTAGCGGACACAATGAGCAGTTCTTC
. | TRBJ2-7 | TRBV28 | . | CASSVRPHEQYF | TGTGCCAGCAGTGTGCGCCCCCACGAGCAGTACTTC
. | TRBJ2-4 | TRBV10-3 | . | CAISGDLVSLYF | TGTGCCATCTCCGGGGACTTGGTCTCCCTGTACTTC
. | TRBJ1-1 | TRBV29-1 | TRBD1 | CSVVWVRQGYFGRDTEAFF | TGCAGCGTTGTTTGGGTGAGACAGGGGTATTTCGGAAGGGACACTGAAGCTTTCTTT
. | TRBJ2-1 | TRBV19 | . | CASSLPPRGGAQRNEQFF | TGTGCCAGTAGTCTCCCCCCCAGGGGAGGGGCGCAGCGCAATGAGCAGTTCTTC
. | TRBJ2-1 | TRBV6-6 | TRBD2 | CASSGRLAVSYNEQFF | TGTGCCAGCAGTGGGCGACTAGCGGTCTCCTACAATGAGCAGTTCTTC
. | TRBJ2-1 | TRBV5-6 | TRBD2 | CASSLPYSGSGGEQFF | TGTGCCAGCAGCTTACCGTATAGCGGGAGCGGTGGTGAGCAGTTCTTC
. | TRBJ1-2 | TRBV28 | . | CASVSRAANYGYTF | TGTGCCAGCGTTTCCAGGGCAGCTAACTATGGCTACACCTTC
. | TRBJ1-2 | TRBV18 | . | CASSPPAGWNYGYTF | TGTGCCAGCTCACCACCGGCAGGGTGGAACTATGGCTACACCTTC
. | TRBJ2-7 | TRBV28 | . | CASSFGGGRALYEQYF | TGTGCCAGCAGTTTTGGAGGGGGGAGGGCACTCTACGAGCAGTACTTC
. | TRBJ1-5 | TRBV19 | TRBD1 | CASTPGDRGNQPQHF | TGTGCCAGTACTCCAGGGGACAGGGGCAATCAGCCCCAGCATTTT
. | TRBJ1-1 | TRBV14 | . | CASSPFVNTEAFF | TGTGCCAGCAGCCCCTTCGTGAACACTGAAGCTTTCTTT
. | TRBJ2-7 | TRBV18 | TRBD2 | CASSPQGLAGAVPYEQYF | TGTGCCAGCTCACCACAGGGACTAGCGGGAGCTGTACCCTACGAGCAGTACTTC
. | TRBJ2-5 | TRBV9 | TRBD1 | CASSPRQGRYQETQYF | TGTGCCAGTAGCCCACGACAGGGCAGGTACCAAGAGACCCAGTACTTC
. | TRBJ1-1 | TRBV5-1 | . | CASSTYQGGNTEAFF | TGCGCCAGCAGCACTTACCAGGGAGGGAACACTGAAGCTTTCTTT
. | TRBJ2-7 | TRBV25-1 | TRBD1 | CASSSGTGDYEQYF | TGTGCCAGCAGTTCGGGGACAGGGGACTACGAGCAGTACTTC
few | TRBJ2-2 | TRBV4-2 | . | CASSPGQNTGELFF | TGTGCCAGCAGCCCGGGACAAAACACCGGGGAGCTGTTTTTT
. | TRBJ1-1 | TRBV4-2 | . | CASSQDKGGTEAFF | TGTGCCAGCAGCCAAGATAAAGGGGGCACTGAAGCTTTCTTT
. | TRBJ1-6 | TRBV12-3/TRBV12-4 | TRBD1 | CAVGTGNSPLHF | TGTGCCGTGGGGACAGGGAATTCACCCCTCCACTTT
few | TRBJ2-1 | TRBV28 | TRBD2 | CASSSHGLAGPYNEQFF | TGTGCCAGCAGTTCACATGGACTAGCGGGACCCTACAATGAGCAGTTCTTC
. | TRBJ1-5 | TRBV9 | TRBD1 | CASSVGRGRQELYSNQPQHF | TGTGCCAGCAGCGTAGGAAGGGGGCGGCAGGAACTCTATAGCAATCAGCCCCAGCATTTT
. | TRBJ2-3 | TRBV29-1 | . | CSVEPWRDAEDTQYF | TGCAGCGTTGAACCCTGGCGGGACGCAGAAGATACGCAGTATTTT
. | TRBJ2-1 | TRBV14 | . | CASSQEVDSPYNEQFF | TGTGCCAGCAGCCAAGAGGTGGACTCCCCGTACAATGAGCAGTTCTTC
. | TRBJ1-2 | TRBV7-9 | . | CASSLEAGTNYGYTF | TGTGCCAGCAGCTTAGAGGCGGGGACTAACTATGGCTACACCTTC
few | TRBJ1-4 | TRBV2 | . | CASSARTVILQDNEKLFF | TGTGCCAGCAGTGCAAGGACAGTAATCCTGCAAGATAATGAAAAACTGTTTTTT
. | TRBJ1-1 | TRBV27 | . | CALGGRITEAFF | TGTGCCCTCGGAGGGCGGATCACTGAAGCTTTCTTT
. | TRBJ1-2 | TRBV6-2/TRBV6-3 | . | CASSTSGTSVYGYTF | TGTGCCAGCAGTACCTCCGGGACATCTGTCTATGGCTACACCTTC
. | TRBJ1-2 | TRBV5-4 | . | CASSLAAGDYGYTF | TGTGCCAGCAGCTTGGCCGCAGGGGACTATGGCTACACCTTC
. | TRBJ2-2 | TRBV4-2 | . | CASSQDKDGRARELFF | TGTGCCAGCAGCCAAGATAAGGACGGGAGAGCCCGGGAGCTGTTTTTT
. | TRBJ1-4 | TRBV18 | TRBD1 | CASSPPGQGGEKLFF | TGTGCCAGCTCACCCCCGGGGCAGGGGGGAGAAAAACTGTTTTTT
. | TRBJ2-6 | TRBV5-1 | TRBD1 | CASSLATGAGANVLTF | TGCGCCAGCAGCTTGGCGACAGGGGCAGGGGCCAACGTCCTGACTTTC
. | TRBJ2-3 | TRBV28 | TRBD2 | CASSRSGSRSDTQYF | TGTGCCAGCAGCCGTAGCGGGAGTCGGTCAGATACGCAGTATTTT
. | TRBJ2-1 | TRBV20-1 | . | CSAASAEQFF | TGCAGTGCTGCTAGTGCTGAGCAGTTCTTC
. | TRBJ2-5 | TRBV19 | TRBD1 | CASSMDRGETKTQYF | TGTGCCAGTAGTATGGACAGGGGAGAAACGAAGACCCAGTACTTC
. | TRBJ1-3 | TRBV6-5 | . | CASSYAGASGNTIYF | TGTGCCAGCAGTTACGCGGGGGCGAGCGGAAACACCATATATTTT
few | TRBJ2-1 | TRBV7-6 | . | CASSVLASLYNEQFF | TGTGCCAGCAGCGTCTTGGCCTCCCTCTACAATGAGCAGTTCTTC
. | TRBJ2-7 | TRBV28 | TRBD2 | CASSPGWGPLGLAGPYEQYF | TGTGCCAGCAGCCCAGGGTGGGGGCCCCTTGGACTAGCGGGGCCCTACGAGCAGTACTTC
. | TRBJ1-1 | TRBV11-1 | . | CASSSTGWATEAFF | TGTGCCAGCAGCTCGACAGGTTGGGCCACTGAAGCTTTCTTT
. | TRBJ2-3 | TRBV25-1 | TRBD2 | CASSEFIGASGKDTQYF | TGTGCCAGCAGTGAATTCATCGGGGCTAGCGGGAAAGATACGCAGTATTTT
. | TRBJ2-7 | TRBV11-2 | TRBD2 | CASSLVSGVSYEQYF | TGTGCCAGCAGCTTAGTGAGCGGGGTATCCTACGAGCAGTACTTC
. | TRBJ2-5 | TRBV5-1 | TRBD2 | CASSLPGLAGAQETQYF | TGCGCCAGCAGCTTGCCGGGACTAGCGGGAGCCCAAGAGACCCAGTACTTC